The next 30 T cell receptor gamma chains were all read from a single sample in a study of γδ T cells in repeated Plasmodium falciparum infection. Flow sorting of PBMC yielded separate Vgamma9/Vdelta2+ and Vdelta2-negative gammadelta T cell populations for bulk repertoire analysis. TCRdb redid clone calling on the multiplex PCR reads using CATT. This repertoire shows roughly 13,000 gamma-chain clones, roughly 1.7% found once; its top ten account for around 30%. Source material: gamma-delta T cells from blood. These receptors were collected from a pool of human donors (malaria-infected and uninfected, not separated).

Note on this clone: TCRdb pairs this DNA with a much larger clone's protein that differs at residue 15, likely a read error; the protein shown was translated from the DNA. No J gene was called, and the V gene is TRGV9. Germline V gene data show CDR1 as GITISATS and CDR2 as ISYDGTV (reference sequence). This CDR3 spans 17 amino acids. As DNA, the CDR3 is TGTGCCTTGTGGGAGGTTGGTGGAGAGTTGGGCAAAAAAATCATGGTATTT. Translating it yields CALWEVGGELGKKIMVF.

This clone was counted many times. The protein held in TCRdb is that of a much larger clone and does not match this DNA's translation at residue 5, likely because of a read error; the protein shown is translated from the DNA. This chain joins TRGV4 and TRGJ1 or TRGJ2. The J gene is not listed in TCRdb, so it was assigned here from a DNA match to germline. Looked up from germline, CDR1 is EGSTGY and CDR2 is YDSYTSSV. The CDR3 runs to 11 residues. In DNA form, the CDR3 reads TGTGCCACCTGGAATGGGCTGAAGAAACTCTTT. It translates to CATWNGLKKLF.

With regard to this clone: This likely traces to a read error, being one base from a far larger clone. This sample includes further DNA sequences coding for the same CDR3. DNA of the CDR3: TGTGCCACCTGGGACGTGTCAACACAAGAGTTGGGCAAAAAAATCAAGGTATTT. Its protein product is CATWDVSTQELGKKIKVF. This chain connects TRGV3 to TRGJP. No J gene was available from TCRdb, and it was assigned here by a germline match of the DNA. Germline V gene sequence: CDR1 VTNTFY, CDR2 YDVSTARD (reference sequence). The V and J ends lost 3 bases and 4 bases, in that order; junction bases with no gene match: 9. There are 18 residues in the CDR3.

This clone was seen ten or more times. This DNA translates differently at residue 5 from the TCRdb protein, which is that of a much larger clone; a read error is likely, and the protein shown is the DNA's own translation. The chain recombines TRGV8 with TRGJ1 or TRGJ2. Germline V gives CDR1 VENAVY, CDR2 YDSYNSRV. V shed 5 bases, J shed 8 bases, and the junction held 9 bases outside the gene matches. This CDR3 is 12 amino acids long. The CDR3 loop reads CATWGGRDKKLF. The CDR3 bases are TGTGCCACCTGGGGCGGTCGGGATAAGAAACTCTTT.

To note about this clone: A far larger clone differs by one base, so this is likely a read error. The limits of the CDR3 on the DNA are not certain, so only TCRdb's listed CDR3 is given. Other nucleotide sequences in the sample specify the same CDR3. Here the CDR3 reads CALWEVRRNSLAVEQHLLSQVSIGRIQHF. No J gene was assigned, while the V gene was called as TRGV9. Germline CDR1 and CDR2: GITISATS and ISYDGTV (reference sequence). The CDR3 is 29 amino acids long, termini counted.

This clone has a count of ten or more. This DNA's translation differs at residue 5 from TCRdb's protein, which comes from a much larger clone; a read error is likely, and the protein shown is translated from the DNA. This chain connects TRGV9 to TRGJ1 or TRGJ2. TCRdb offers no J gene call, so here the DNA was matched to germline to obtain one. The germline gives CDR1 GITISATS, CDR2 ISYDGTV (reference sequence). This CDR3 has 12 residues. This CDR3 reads CALWKVPYKKLF. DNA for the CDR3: TGTGCCTTGTGGAAGGTCCCTTATAAGAAACTCTTT.

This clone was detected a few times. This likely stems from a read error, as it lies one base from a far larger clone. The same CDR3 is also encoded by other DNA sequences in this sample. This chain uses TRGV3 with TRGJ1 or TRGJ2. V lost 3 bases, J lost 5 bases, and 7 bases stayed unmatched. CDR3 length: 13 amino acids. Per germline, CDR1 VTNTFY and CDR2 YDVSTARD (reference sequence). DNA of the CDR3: TGTGCCACCTGGGACCGGCTGGATTATAAGAAACTCTTT. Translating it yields CATWDRLDYKKLF.

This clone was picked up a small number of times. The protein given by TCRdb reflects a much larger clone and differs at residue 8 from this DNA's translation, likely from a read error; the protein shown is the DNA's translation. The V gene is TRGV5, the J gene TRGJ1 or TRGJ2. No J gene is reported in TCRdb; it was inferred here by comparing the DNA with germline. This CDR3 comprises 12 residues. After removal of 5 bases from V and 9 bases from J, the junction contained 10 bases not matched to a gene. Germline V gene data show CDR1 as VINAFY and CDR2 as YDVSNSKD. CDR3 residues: CATWGPWCKKLF. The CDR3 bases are TGTGCCACCTGGGGCCCGTGGTGTAAGAAACTCTTT.

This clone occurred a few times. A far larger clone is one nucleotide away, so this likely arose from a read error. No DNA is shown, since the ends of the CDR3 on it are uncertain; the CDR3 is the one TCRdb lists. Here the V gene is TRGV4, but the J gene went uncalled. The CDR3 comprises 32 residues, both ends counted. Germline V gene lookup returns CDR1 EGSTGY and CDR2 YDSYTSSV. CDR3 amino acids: CATWDGPIGIRNSLAVEQHWLSQVSIGRIQHF.

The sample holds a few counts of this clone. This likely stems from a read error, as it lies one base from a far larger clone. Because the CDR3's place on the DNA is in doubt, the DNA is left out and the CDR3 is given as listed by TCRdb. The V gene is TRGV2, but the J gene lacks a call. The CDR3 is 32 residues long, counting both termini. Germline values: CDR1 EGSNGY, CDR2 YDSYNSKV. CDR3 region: CATWDGPIGIRNSLAVEQHWLSQVSIGRIQHF.

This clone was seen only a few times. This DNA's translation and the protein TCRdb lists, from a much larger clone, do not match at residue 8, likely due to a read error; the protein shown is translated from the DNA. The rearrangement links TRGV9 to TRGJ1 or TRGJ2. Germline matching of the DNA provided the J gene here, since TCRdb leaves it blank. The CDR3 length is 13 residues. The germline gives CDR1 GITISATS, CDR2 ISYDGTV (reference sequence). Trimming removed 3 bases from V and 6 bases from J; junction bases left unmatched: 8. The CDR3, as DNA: TGTGCCTTGTGGGAGCCTTGGGGTTATAAGAAACTCTTT. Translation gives CALWEPWGYKKLF.

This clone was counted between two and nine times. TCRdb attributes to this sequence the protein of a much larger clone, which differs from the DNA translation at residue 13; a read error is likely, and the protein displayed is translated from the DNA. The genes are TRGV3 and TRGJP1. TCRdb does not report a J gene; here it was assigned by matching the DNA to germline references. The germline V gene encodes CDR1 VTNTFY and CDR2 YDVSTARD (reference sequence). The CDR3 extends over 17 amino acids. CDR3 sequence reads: CATWDRPRIGTGRFKIF. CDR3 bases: TGTGCCACCTGGGACAGGCCCAGAATTGGCACTGGTCGGTTCAAGATATTT.

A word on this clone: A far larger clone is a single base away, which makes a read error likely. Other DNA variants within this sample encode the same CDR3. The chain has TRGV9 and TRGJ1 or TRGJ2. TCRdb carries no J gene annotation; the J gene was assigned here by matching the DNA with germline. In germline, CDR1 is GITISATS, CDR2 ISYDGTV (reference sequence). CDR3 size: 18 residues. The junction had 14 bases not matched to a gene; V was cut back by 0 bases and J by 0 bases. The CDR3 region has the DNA TGTGCCTTGTGGGAGGTGCGGTATGGTTGCCCGAATTATTATAAGAAACTCTTT. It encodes CALWEVRYGCPNYYKKLF.

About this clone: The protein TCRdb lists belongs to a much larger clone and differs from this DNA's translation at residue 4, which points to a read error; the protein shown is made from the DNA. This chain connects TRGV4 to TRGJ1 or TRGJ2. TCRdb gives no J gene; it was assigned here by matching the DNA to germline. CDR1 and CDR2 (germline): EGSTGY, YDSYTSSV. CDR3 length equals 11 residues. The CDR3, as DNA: TGTGCCACCCGGGATGGGCGATCGAAACTCTTT. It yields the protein CATRDGRSKLF.

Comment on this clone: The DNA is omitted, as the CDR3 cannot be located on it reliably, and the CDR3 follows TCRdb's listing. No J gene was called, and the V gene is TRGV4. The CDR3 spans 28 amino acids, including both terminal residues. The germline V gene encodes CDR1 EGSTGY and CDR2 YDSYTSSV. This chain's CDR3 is CATIIIRNSLAVEQHWLSQVSIGRIQHF.

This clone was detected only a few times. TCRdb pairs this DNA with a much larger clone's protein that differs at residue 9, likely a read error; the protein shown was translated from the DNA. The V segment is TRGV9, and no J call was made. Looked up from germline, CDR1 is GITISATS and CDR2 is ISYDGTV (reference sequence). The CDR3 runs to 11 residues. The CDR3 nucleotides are TGTGCCTTGTGTATAGGTTATAAGAGACTCTTT. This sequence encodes CALCIGYKRLF.

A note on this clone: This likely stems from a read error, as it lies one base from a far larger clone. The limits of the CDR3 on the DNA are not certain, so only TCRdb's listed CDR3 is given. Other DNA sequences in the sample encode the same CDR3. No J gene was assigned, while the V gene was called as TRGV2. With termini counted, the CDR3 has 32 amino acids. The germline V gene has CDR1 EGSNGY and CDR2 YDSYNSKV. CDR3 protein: CATWDGPIGIRNSLAVEQHWLSQVSIGRIQHF.

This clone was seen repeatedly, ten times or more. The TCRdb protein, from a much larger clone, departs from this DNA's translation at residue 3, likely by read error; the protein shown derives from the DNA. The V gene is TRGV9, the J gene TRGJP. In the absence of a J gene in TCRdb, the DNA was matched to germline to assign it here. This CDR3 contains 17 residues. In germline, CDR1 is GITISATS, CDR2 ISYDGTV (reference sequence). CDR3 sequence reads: CASWEVHEELGKKIKVF. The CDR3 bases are TGTGCCTCGTGGGAGGTGCACGAAGAGTTGGGCAAAAAAATCAAGGTATTT.

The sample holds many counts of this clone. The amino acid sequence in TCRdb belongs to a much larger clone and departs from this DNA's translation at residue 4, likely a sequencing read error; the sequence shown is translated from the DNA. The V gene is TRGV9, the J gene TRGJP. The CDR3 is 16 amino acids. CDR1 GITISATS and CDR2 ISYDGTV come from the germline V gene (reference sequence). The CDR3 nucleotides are TGTGCCTTGCGGGAGGGACAAGAGTTGGGCAAAAAAATCAAGGTATTT. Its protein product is CALREGQELGKKIKVF.

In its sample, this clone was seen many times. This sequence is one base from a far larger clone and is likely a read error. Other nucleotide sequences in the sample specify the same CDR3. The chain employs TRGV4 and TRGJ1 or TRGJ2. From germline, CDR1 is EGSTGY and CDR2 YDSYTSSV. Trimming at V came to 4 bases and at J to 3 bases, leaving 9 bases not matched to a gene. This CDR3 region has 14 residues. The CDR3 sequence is CATWDGARYYKKLF. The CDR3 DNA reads TGTGCCACCTGGGACGGGGCCCGTTATTATAAGAAACTCTTT.

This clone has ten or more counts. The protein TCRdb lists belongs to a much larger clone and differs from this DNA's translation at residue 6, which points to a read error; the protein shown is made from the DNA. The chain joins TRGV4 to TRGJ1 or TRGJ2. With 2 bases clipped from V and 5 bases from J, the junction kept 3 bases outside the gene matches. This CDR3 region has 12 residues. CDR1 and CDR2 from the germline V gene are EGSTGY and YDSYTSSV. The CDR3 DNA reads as TGTGCCACCTGGGATGATGATTATAAGAAACTCTTT. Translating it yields CATWDDDYKKLF.

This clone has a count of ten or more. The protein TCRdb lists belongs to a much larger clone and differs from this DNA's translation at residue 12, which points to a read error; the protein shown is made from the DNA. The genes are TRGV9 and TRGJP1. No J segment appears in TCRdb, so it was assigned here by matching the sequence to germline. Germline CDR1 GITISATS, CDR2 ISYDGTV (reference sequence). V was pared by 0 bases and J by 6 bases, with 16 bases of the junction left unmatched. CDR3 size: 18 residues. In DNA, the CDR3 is TGTGCCTTGTGGGAGGTGAAAACTCTTTTTTCCCCTGGTTGGTTCAAGATATTT. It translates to CALWEVKTLFSPGWFKIF.

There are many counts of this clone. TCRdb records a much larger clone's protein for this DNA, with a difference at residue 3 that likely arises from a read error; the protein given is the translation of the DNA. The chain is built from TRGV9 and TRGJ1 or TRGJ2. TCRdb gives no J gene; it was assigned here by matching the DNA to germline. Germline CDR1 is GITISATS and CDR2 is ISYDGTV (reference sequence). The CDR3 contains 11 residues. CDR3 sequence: CAMWEVHEKLF. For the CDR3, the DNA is TGTGCCATGTGGGAGGTGCATGAGAAACTCTTT.

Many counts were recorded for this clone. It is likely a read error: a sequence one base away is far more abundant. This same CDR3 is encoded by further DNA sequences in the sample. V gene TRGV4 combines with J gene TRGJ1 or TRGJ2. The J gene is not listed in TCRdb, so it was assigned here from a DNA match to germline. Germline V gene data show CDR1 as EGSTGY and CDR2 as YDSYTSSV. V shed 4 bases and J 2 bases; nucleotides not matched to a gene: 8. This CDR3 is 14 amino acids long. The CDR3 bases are TGTGCCACCTGGGACGGGTTCTATTATTATAAGAAACTCTTT. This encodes CATWDGFYYYKKLF.

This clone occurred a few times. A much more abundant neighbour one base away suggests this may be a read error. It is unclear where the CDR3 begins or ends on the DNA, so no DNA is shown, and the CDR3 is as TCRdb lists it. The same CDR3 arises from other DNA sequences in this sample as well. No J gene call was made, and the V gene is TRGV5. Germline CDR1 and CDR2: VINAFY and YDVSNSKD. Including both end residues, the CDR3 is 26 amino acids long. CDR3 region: CAILRNSLAVEQHLLSQVSIGRIQHF.

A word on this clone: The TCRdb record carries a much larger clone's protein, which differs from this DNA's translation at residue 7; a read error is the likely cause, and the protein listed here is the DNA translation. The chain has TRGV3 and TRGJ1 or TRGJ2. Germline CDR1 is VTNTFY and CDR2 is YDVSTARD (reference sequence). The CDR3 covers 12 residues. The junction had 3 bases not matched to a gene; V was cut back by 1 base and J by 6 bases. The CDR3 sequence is CATWDSCYKKLF. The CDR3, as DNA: TGTGCCACCTGGGACAGCTGTTATAAGAAACTCTTT.

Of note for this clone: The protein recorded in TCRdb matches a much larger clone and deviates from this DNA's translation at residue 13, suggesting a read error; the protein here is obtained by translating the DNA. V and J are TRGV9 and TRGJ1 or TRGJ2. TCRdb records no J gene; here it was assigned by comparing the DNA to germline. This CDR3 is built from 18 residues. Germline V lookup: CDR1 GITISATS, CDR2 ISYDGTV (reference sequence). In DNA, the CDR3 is TGTGCCTTGTGGGAGGTGCAGTCCTACAATTCGAATCATTATAAGAAACTCTTT. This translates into CALWEVQSYNSNHYKKLF.

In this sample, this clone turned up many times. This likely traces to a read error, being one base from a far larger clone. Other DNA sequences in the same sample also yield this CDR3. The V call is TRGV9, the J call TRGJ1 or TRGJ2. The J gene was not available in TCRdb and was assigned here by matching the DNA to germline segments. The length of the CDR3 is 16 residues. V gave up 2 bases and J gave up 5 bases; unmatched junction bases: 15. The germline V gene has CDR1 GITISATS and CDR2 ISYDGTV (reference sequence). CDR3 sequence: CALWEGILPEHYKKLF. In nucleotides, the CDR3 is TGTGCCTTGTGGGAGGGTATCCTCCCCGAGCATTATAAGAAACTCTTT.

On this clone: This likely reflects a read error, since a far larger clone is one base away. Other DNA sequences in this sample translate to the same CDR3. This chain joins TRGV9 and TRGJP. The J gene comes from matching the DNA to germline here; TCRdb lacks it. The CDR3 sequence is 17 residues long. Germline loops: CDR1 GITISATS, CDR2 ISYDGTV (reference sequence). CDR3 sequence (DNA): TGTGCCTTATGGGAGGTGAAGCCAGAGTTGGGCAAAAAAATCAAGGTATTT. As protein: CALWEVKPELGKKIKVF.

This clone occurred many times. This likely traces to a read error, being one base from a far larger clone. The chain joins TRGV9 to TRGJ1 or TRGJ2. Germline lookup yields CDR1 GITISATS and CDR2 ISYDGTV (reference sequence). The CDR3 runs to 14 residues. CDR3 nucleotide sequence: TGTGCCCTGTGGGAGGTCCGTAAGGATTATAAGAAACTCTTT. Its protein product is CALWEVRKDYKKLF.